This T cell receptor (beta chain) was captured by sequencing in a study of blood T cells in healthy people across ages. Donors were healthy Caucasian individuals from Russia aged roughly 6 to 95. Study observations and caveats: Lack of knowledge of donor CMV status possibly confounded expanded clonotype changes.

CDR1 is SGHDT and CDR2 is YYEEEE in the germline V gene. The CDR3 is made up of 17 amino acids. Trimming took off 4 bases at V and 1 base at J, with 20 bases between the two ends. Through a sample-barcoded 5' primer and a J-beta primer mix, a second PCR was run for roughly 6 to 11 cycles. TCRdb fed the 5' RACE reads into MiXCR, producing one record per CDR3 protein. This sample has 920,000 or so distinct CDR3 sequences, with under 45% found just once. For this clonotype: Its specificity is unknown.

The J gene is TRBJ2-5, the V gene TRBV5-6, with D possibly TRBD1 on 6 matching bases. The sequence came from a woman in her sixties in good health. Sequenced: blood. Written as DNA, the CDR3 is TGTGCCAGCAGCCCCTTGCCTCGGACAGCCTCCCAAGAGACCCAGTACTTC. Its protein product is CASSPLPRTASQETQYF.